This T cell receptor beta chain was documented in a study of blood T cell repertoires in COVID-19. Using immunoSEQ multiplex PCR, the repertoire was profiled, and TCRdb retains in-frame clones only, with some absent. The sample yields 200,000 to 250,000 clones, roughly 85% seen once. Germline values: CDR1 LGHNT, CDR2 FRNRAP. The CDR3 sequence is 17 residues long. With V trimmed by 2 bases and J by 2 bases, 9 bases remained unmatched. J is TRBJ2-5 and V is TRBV12-5, with 9 bases lining up with TRBD2. The TCR sequence derives from a man aged 45-60 years who had recovered from COVID-19. The specimen was peripheral blood. CDR3 residues: CASGLTNSGSLQETQYF. CDR3 sequence (DNA): TGTGCTAGTGGTTTGACTAATAGCGGGAGTTTACAAGAGACCCAGTACTTC.